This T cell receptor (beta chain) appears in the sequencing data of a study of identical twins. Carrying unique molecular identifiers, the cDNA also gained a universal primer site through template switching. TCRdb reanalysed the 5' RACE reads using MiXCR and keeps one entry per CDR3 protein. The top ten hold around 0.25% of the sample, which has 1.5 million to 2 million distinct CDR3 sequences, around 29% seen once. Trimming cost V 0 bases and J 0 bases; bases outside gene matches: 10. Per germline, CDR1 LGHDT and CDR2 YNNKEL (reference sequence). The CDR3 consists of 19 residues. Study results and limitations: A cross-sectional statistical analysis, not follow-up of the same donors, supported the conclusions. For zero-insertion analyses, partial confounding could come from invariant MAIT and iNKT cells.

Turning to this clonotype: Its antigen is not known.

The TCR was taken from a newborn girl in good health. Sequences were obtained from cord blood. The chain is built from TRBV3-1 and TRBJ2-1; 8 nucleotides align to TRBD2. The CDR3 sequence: CASSQDDGRAGGSYNEQFF. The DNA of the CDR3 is TGTGCCAGCAGCCAAGACGACGGCCGGGCGGGGGGCTCCTACAATGAGCAGTTCTTC.